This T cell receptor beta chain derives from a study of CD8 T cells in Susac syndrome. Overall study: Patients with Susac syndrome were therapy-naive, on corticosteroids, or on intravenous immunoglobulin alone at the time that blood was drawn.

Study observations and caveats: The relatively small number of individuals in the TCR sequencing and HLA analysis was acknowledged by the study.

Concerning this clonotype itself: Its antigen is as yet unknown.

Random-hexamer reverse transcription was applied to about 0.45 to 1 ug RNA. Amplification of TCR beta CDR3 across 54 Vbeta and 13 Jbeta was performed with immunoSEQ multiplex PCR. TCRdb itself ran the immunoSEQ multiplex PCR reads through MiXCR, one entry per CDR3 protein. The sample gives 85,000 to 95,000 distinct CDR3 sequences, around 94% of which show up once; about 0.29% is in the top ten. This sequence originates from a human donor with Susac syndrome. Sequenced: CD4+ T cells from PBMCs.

DNA for the CDR3: TGTGCCAGCAGGGAGCTACCTCGAGAGACCCAGTACTTC. This codes for CASRELPRETQYF. The chain has TRBV6-5 and TRBJ2-5; D gene uncertain. This CDR3 has 13 residues. Per the germline V gene, CDR1 is MNHEY and CDR2 is SVGAGI. The V end was cut by 6 bases, the J end by 4 bases, with 12 bases between.